A single sample gave rise to the 30 T cell receptor beta chains below, sequenced in a study of blood T cell repertoires in COVID-19. Here immunoSEQ multiplex PCR was the method, and the copy in TCRdb shows in-frame clones only, minus some. The table includes more than 150,000 clones, roughly 84% detected once. The sample taken for sequencing was peripheral blood. The receptors shown here come from a young man with active or convalescent COVID-19.

The chain joins TRBV9 to TRBJ2-5; the match to TRBD2 covers 10 bases. Germline V lookup: CDR1 SGDLS, CDR2 YYNGEE. The CDR3 extends over 16 amino acids. J lost 0 bases, V lost 5 bases, and 7 bases had no gene match. CDR3 sequence reads: CASSTKAGGYQETQYF. Here the CDR3 DNA reads TGTGCCAGCAGTACAAAAGCGGGGGGGTACCAAGAGACCCAGTACTTC. Looking up the rest from reference TRBV9 and TRBJ2-5 gives the full variable domain: DSGVTQTPKHLITATGQRVTLRCSPRSGDLSVYWYQQSLDQGLQFLIQYYNGEERAKGNILERFSAQQFPDLHSELNLSSLELGDSALYFCASSTKAGGYQETQYFGPGTRLLVL.

The rearrangement joins TRBV5-1 to TRBJ2-3, with 9 nucleotides matching TRBD2. CDR3 size: 16 residues. V was clipped by 1 base and J by 6 bases; unmatched bases: 9. Germline assignment: CDR1 SGHRS and CDR2 YFSETQ. This chain's CDR3 is CASSLPSGVVGDTQYF. The CDR3 bases are TGCGCCAGCAGCTTGCCTAGCGGGGTTGTGGGGGATACGCAGTATTTT.

The chain is built from TRBV6-5 and TRBJ1-1; TRBD1 might be the D (5 bases). The germline V gene encodes CDR1 MNHEY and CDR2 SVGAGI. The CDR3 covers 14 residues. Deletions cut 6 bases from V and 4 bases from J, with 15 bases between. The CDR3 is CASRRGFGSTEAFF. The CDR3 region has the DNA TGTGCCAGCAGACGGGGGTTCGGGAGCACTGAAGCTTTCTTT.

V gene TRBV4-1 combines with J gene TRBJ2-1, with 11 bases matching TRBD2. Germline-derived CDR1 and CDR2 are MGHRA and YSYEKL. CDR3 length equals 15 residues. J gave up 6 bases and V 1 base, and 2 bases lay outside the gene matches. DNA of the CDR3: TGCGCCAGCAGCCAAGGGGGACTAGCGGCCAATGAGCAGTTCTTC. As protein: CASSQGGLAANEQFF.

CDR3 residues: CASSGQGGTDTQYF. CDR3 in DNA: TGTGCCAGCAGCGGACAGGGAGGCACAGATACGCAGTATTTT. The V and J genes are TRBV11-3 and TRBJ2-3; 8 bases are shared with TRBD1. Trimming took 5 bases from V and 1 from J; bases not matched to a gene: 2. Germline V CDR1 and CDR2: SGHNT, YENEEA. CDR3 size: 14 residues.

V gene TRBV7-9 combines with J gene TRBJ2-7; TRBD2 agrees at 7 bases. The CDR3 sequence is 15 residues long. Looked up from germline, CDR1 is SEHNR and CDR2 is FQNEAQ (reference sequence). V lost 6 bases to trimming and J lost 0 bases; unmatched junction nucleotides: 8. CDR3: CASSRSGTFSYEQYF. The CDR3 region has the DNA TGTGCCAGCAGTCGAAGCGGGACCTTCTCCTACGAGCAGTACTTC. Variable domain in full (rest from reference TRBV7-9 and TRBJ2-7): DTGVSQNPRHKITKRGQNVTFRCDPISEHNRLYWYRQTLGQGPEFLTYFQNEAQLEKSRLLSDRFSAERPKGSFSTLEIQRTEQGDSAMYLCASSRSGTFSYEQYFGPGTRLTVT.

The rearrangement links TRBV6-6 to TRBJ1-1, with D perhaps matching TRBD1 (6 bases). This CDR3 is built from 14 residues. Germline V gene sequence: CDR1 MNHNY, CDR2 SVGAGI (reference sequence). Trimming pared 7 bases from V and 1 base from J, leaving 13 bases between. The CDR3 is CASTIQGKNTEAFF. CDR3 DNA: TGTGCCAGCACCATCCAGGGGAAGAACACTGAAGCTTTCTTT.

This clone was observed a few times. The chain carries TRBV3-1 (or the pseudogene TRBV3-2) and TRBJ1-1; weak D call: TRBD1 (6 bases). The CDR3 runs 14 residues. Per the germline V gene, CDR1 is LGHDT and CDR2 is YNNKEL (reference sequence). The germline V and J ends were trimmed by 2 bases and 4 bases, with 11 bases remaining between them. The CDR3 here is CASSQKGGVTEAFF. The CDR3, as DNA: TGTGCCAGCAGCCAAAAGGGGGGGGTCACTGAAGCTTTCTTT.

The chain links TRBV18 to TRBJ1-1; possible D gene TRBD1, 5 bases. The CDR3 is 13 residues long. The germline V gene has CDR1 KGHSH and CDR2 LQKENI. V lost 4 bases and J lost 3, with 9 bases in between. The CDR3 DNA reads TGTGCCAGCTCACAGCCAGGGCACACTGAAGCTTTCTTT. As protein: CASSQPGHTEAFF. The full variable domain, rest sourced from reference TRBV18 and TRBJ1-1, is NAGVMQNPRHLVRRRGQEARLRCSPMKGHSHVYWYRQLPEEGLKFMVYLQKENIIDESGMPKERFSAEFPKEGPSILRIQQVVRGDSAAYFCASSQPGHTEAFFGQGTRLTVV.

This clone has only a few counts. The rearrangement uses TRBV12-3 or TRBV12-4 and TRBJ1-5, with D perhaps matching TRBD1 (6 bases). The CDR3 spans 13 residues. Trimming left V 6 bases short and J 4 bases short, with 10 bases between. In DNA, the CDR3 is TGTGCCAGCAGCCTGACAGGAAATCAGCCCCAGCATTTT. It yields the protein CASSLTGNQPQHF.

The V gene is TRBV13, the J gene TRBJ2-1; no definite D call. Trimming left V 0 bases short and J 4 bases short, with 10 bases between. The CDR3 is made up of 15 amino acids. Germline CDR1 is PRHDT and CDR2 is FYEKMQ (reference sequence). The CDR3 DNA follows: TGTGCCAGCAGCTTAGGGAGGCAGCTATACAATGAGCAGTTCTTC. Amino acid sequence: CASSLGRQLYNEQFF.

V usage is TRBV6-5 and J usage is TRBJ1-6; 7 bases fit TRBD1. V lost 5 bases and J lost 10; bases outside the gene matches: 8. This CDR3 spans 14 amino acids. From germline, CDR1 is MNHEY and CDR2 SVGAGI. CDR3 loop: CASSRDSIFSPLHF. The CDR3 region has the DNA TGTGCCAGCAGTCGGGACAGCATCTTCTCACCCCTCCACTTT.

V gene TRBV10-1 combines with J gene TRBJ2-3, with a possible D match to TRBD1 (6 bases). The CDR3 spans 18 residues. Trimming shortened V by 5 bases and J by 5 bases, and 26 bases separated the two germline ends. Germline-derived CDR1 and CDR2 are WNHNN and SYGVQD (reference sequence). DNA of the CDR3: TGCGCCAGCAGTTCGGGGATGGACAGTCTGACTACGGGAGATACGCAGTATTTT. Protein sequence: CASSSGMDSLTTGDTQYF.

The chain recombines TRBV28 with TRBJ1-4, with 9 bases lining up with TRBD1. Unmatched junction bases numbered 9, after V lost 7 bases and J lost 0 bases. Germline CDR1 and CDR2: MDHEN and SYDVKM. This CDR3 spans 17 amino acids. Written as DNA, the CDR3 is TGTGCCAGCAAGTGGCCGGGACAGGGATCAACTAATGAAAAACTGTTTTTT. This sequence encodes CASKWPGQGSTNEKLFF.

This clone was observed a single time. The rearrangement uses TRBV10-3 and TRBJ2-7, with D perhaps TRBD1 (5 bases). Trimming removed 3 bases at V and 4 bases at J, with 7 bases between. This CDR3 is 12 amino acids long. Germline lookup yields CDR1 ENHRY and CDR2 SYGVKD. DNA of the CDR3: TGTGCCATCAGTGACAGGGTTTACGAGCAGTACTTC. Translation: CAISDRVYEQYF.

CDR3 bases: TGTGCCAGCAGCTTAGTGCCTAGCGGGAGTCGTAATGAGCAGTTCTTC. It codes for CASSLVPSGSRNEQFF. This chain links TRBV11-2 with TRBJ2-1, with TRBD2 matching over 10 bases. CDR3 length: 16 residues. The J segment lost 7 bases and the V segment lost 1 base, leaving 7 bases of the junction unmatched. Germline lookup yields CDR1 SGHAT and CDR2 FQNNGV.

This sequence joins TRBV7-6 and TRBJ1-3; D is possibly TRBD1 (6 bases). Germline CDR1 reads SGHVS; CDR2 reads FNYEAQ. The CDR3 contains 14 residues. The V end lost 2 bases, the J end lost 7 bases, and 12 bases lay between the germline ends. The CDR3 DNA sequence: TGTGCCAGCAGCTTATCTACAGGGCGCAACACCATATATTTT. Protein: CASSLSTGRNTIYF.

The J gene is TRBJ2-6, the V gene TRBV4-1; TRBD2 is a possible D gene (5 bases). Trimming took 2 bases from V and 1 from J, leaving 15 bases between them. CDR1 MGHRA and CDR2 YSYEKL come from the germline V gene. The CDR3 is 18 amino acids. CDR3 coding DNA: TGCGCCAGCAGCCAATCAGCCGGCGGGTTGTCTGGGGCCAACGTCCTGACTTTC. Amino acid sequence: CASSQSAGGLSGANVLTF.

The chain uses TRBV4-1 and TRBJ2-6, with D perhaps TRBD1 (7 bases). Germline CDR1 is MGHRA and CDR2 is YSYEKL. The CDR3 totals 19 residues. With 0 bases removed from V and 0 bases from J, the gap between germline ends came to 15 bases. Here the CDR3 reads CASSQDGGGLISGANVLTF. Here the CDR3 DNA reads TGCGCCAGCAGCCAAGATGGAGGGGGCCTAATCTCTGGGGCCAACGTCCTGACTTTC.

The rearrangement links TRBV12-3 or TRBV12-4 to TRBJ1-2, with 7 bases that match TRBD1. V lost 6 bases, J lost 6 bases, and 7 bases stayed unmatched. The CDR3 is 13 amino acids. The chain's CDR3 is CASSLTGVDGYTF. The CDR3 region has the DNA TGTGCCAGCAGCCTTACAGGGGTCGATGGCTACACCTTC.

The chain has TRBV28 and TRBJ2-5, with 11 bases fitting TRBD2. The CDR3 has 14 amino acids. Looked up from germline, CDR1 is MDHEN and CDR2 is SYDVKM. The junction had 2 bases not matched to a gene; V was cut back by 3 bases and J by 5 bases. CDR3 coding DNA: TGTGCCAGCAGTTTGACTAGCGGGACGGAGACCCAGTACTTC. Protein product: CASSLTSGTETQYF.

This chain links TRBV19 with TRBJ1-5; D may be TRBD1 (5 bases). The V end lost 5 bases, the J end lost 1 base, and 12 bases lay between the germline ends. The V gene's germline CDR1 is LNHDA and CDR2 SQIVND (reference sequence). This CDR3 is built from 15 residues. CDR3: CASSLGGASNQPQHF. CDR3 bases: TGTGCCAGTAGTCTCGGGGGAGCAAGCAATCAGCCCCAGCATTTT.

This chain uses TRBV10-1 with TRBJ2-1, with unresolved D. The V end lost 3 bases, the J end lost 4 bases, and 13 bases lay between the germline ends. CDR3 size: 15 residues. Per germline, CDR1 WNHNN and CDR2 SYGVQD (reference sequence). CDR3 sequence reads: CASSDAGPVYNEQFF. Here the CDR3 DNA reads TGCGCCAGCAGTGATGCCGGTCCTGTTTACAATGAGCAGTTCTTC.

The chain carries TRBV5-1 and TRBJ1-4; D is undetermined. The CDR3 length is 16 residues. Per germline, CDR1 SGHRS and CDR2 YFSETQ. V was pared by 4 bases and J by 5 bases, with 18 bases between. The CDR3 DNA sequence: TGCGCCAGCAGCGTAAACTCACAGAGAACCAATGAAAAACTGTTTTTT. This codes for CASSVNSQRTNEKLFF.

The V call is TRBV28, the J call TRBJ1-2; no definite D call. Germline V gives CDR1 MDHEN, CDR2 SYDVKM. The CDR3 has 13 residues. Trimming cost V 5 bases and J 1 base, with 8 bases left between them. The CDR3 reads CASSIYLNYGYTF. In DNA form, the CDR3 reads TGTGCCAGCAGTATTTATCTTAACTATGGCTACACCTTC.

The chain joins TRBV2 to TRBJ1-5; no firm D call. The CDR3 spans 14 residues. Germline V lookup: CDR1 SNHLY, CDR2 FYNNEI. The ends were cut back, 0 bases at V and 8 bases at J, with 11 bases in the middle. The CDR3 DNA reads TGTGCCAGCAGTGAAGCTGGCGGTACGGAGCCCCAGCATTTT. This codes for CASSEAGGTEPQHF.

Only a few counts were recorded for this clone. The V gene is TRBV19, the J gene TRBJ2-5; a possible D gene is TRBD2 (6 bases). The ends were cut back, 3 bases at V and 5 bases at J, with 13 bases in the middle. The CDR3 covers 14 residues. Germline CDR1 is LNHDA and CDR2 is SQIVND (reference sequence). In DNA, the CDR3 is TGTGCCAGTAGTATCCGACTAGGAGGCGAGACCCAGTACTTC. The encoded protein is CASSIRLGGETQYF.

The chain recombines TRBV5-1 with TRBJ2-7; the match to TRBD2 covers 9 bases. CDR1 SGHRS and CDR2 YFSETQ come from the germline V gene. CDR3 length: 14 residues. The J segment lost 6 bases and the V segment lost 3 bases, leaving 7 bases of the junction unmatched. CDR3 nucleotide sequence: TGCGCCAGCAGCTCATTAGCGGGAGAGTTCGAGCAGTACTTC. It codes for CASSSLAGEFEQYF.

The chain employs TRBV7-9 and TRBJ1-1, with D uncertain. V shed 5 bases and J shed 0 bases, with 7 bases lying between them. The CDR3 length is 13 residues. Germline-derived CDR1 and CDR2 are SEHNR and FQNEAQ (reference sequence). CDR3 in amino acids: CASSPQVNTEAFF. CDR3 nucleotide sequence: TGTGCCAGCAGCCCCCAGGTGAACACTGAAGCTTTCTTT. Full variable domain (rest looked up from reference TRBV7-9 and TRBJ1-1): DTGVSQNPRHKITKRGQNVTFRCDPISEHNRLYWYRQTLGQGPEFLTYFQNEAQLEKSRLLSDRFSAERPKGSFSTLEIQRTEQGDSAMYLCASSPQVNTEAFFGQGTRLTVV.

A single count supports this clone. The chain is built from TRBV5-1 and TRBJ2-6; TRBD1 is a possible D gene (5 bases). This CDR3 has 16 amino acids. Trimming took off 2 bases at V and 4 bases at J, with 13 bases between the two ends. Germline lookup yields CDR1 SGHRS and CDR2 YFSETQ. CDR3 residues: CASSFISAGGANVLTF. The DNA of the CDR3 is TGCGCCAGCAGCTTTATTAGTGCAGGGGGGGCCAACGTCCTGACTTTC. Looking up the rest from reference TRBV5-1 and TRBJ2-6 gives the full variable domain: KAGVTQTPRYLIKTRGQQVTLSCSPISGHRSVSWYQQTPGQGLQFLFEYFSETQRNKGNFPGRFSGRQFSNSRSEMNVSTLELGDSALYLCASSFISAGGANVLTFGAGSRLTVL.